This entry lists 10 T cell receptor beta chains sequenced from one sample in a study of T cells in localized non-small cell lung cancer. Sequenced by immunoSEQ multiplex PCR; TCRdb stores in-frame clones only, minus some. The sample records around 36,000 clones, 81% being singletons. The source material was peripheral blood mononuclear cells, sampled before any cancer treatment. The receptors come from a male donor older than 55 with stage II lung adenocarcinoma.

This rearrangement joins TRBV18 to TRBJ2-5; D uncertain. The CDR3 spans 14 residues. Germline V gives CDR1 KGHSH, CDR2 LQKENI. Trimming shortened V by 1 base and J by 5 bases, and 11 bases separated the two germline ends. The CDR3, as DNA: TGTGCCAGCTCACCACGGGATACCGGGGAGACCCAGTACTTC. Translating it yields CASSPRDTGETQYF.

In nucleotides, the CDR3 is TGTGCCAGTAGCCTCTCTTCATCGGAGGCGAACACCGGGGAGCTGTTTTTT. This encodes CASSLSSSEANTGELFF. This chain uses TRBV19 with TRBJ2-2; the D gene is possibly TRBD2 (5 bases). Germline V gene sequence: CDR1 LNHDA, CDR2 SQIVND (reference sequence). This CDR3 contains 17 residues. V was cut by 6 bases and J by 0 bases, with 17 bases left in between.

The chain carries TRBV7-3 and TRBJ2-3; D unclear. Germline CDR1 reads SGHTA; CDR2 reads FQGTGA. V lost 2 bases and J 3 bases, leaving 3 bases between the germline ends. This CDR3 has 12 residues. The CDR3 protein is CASSLGTDTQYF. DNA of the CDR3: TGTGCCAGCAGCTTAGGGACAGATACGCAGTATTTT.

This clone was observed a handful of times. This rearrangement joins TRBV10-3 to TRBJ1-5; D gene ambiguous. The germline V and J ends were trimmed by 0 bases and 2 bases, with 14 bases remaining between them. CDR1 and CDR2 (germline): ENHRY, SYGVKD. The CDR3 has 17 amino acids. The DNA of the CDR3 is TGTGCCATCAGTGAGTCTGCGTGGCCCGACGGCAATCAGCCCCAGCATTTT. Its protein is CAISESAWPDGNQPQHF.

The rearrangement links TRBV7-2 to TRBJ1-2, with TRBD1 as a possible D gene (5 bases). The CDR3 consists of 13 residues. The V and J ends lost 1 base and 7 bases respectively, with 10 bases between them. CDR1 is SGHTA, CDR2 FQGNSA, per germline. CDR3 DNA sequence: TGTGCCAGCAGCTTAGGGACAAGATCTGGCTACACCTTC. Amino acids: CASSLGTRSGYTF.

J is TRBJ1-4 and V is TRBV30, with TRBD1 matching 7 bases. The length of the CDR3 is 15 residues. CDR1 is GTSNPN and CDR2 is SVGIG in the germline V gene (reference sequence). J lost 5 bases, V lost 1 base, and 7 bases had no gene match. The CDR3 protein is CAWSALGQKNEKLFF. CDR3 DNA: TGTGCCTGGAGTGCTCTGGGACAGAAGAATGAAAAACTGTTTTTT.

This clone was seen a few times. The CDR3 sequence is CASSLAAGGGTEAFF. DNA of the CDR3: TGCGCCAGCAGCTTGGCTGCGGGTGGGGGGACTGAAGCTTTCTTT. The chain couples TRBV5-1 to TRBJ1-1; weak D call: TRBD1 (5 bases). The CDR3 runs 15 residues. Per the germline V gene, CDR1 is SGHRS and CDR2 is YFSETQ. Trimming took off 0 bases at V and 5 bases at J, with 14 bases between the two ends.

CDR3 DNA: TGCGCCAGCAGCCAAGATTTTCGGGATACGCAGTATTTT. Its protein is CASSQDFRDTQYF. The chain links TRBV4-3 to TRBJ2-3; the D is unclear. Trimming took off 0 bases at V and 6 bases at J, with 7 bases between the two ends. CDR1 and CDR2 from the germline V gene are LGHNA and YSLEER. This CDR3 has 13 amino acids.

The rearrangement links TRBV5-1 to TRBJ2-3; TRBD2 matches 15 bases. There are 17 residues in the CDR3. In germline, CDR1 is SGHRS, CDR2 YFSETQ. With 0 bases clipped from V and 4 bases from J, the junction kept 3 bases outside the gene matches. The CDR3 region has the DNA TGCGCCAGCAGCTTGGGGACTAGCGGGAGGGCCTCAGATACGCAGTATTTT. Translated, it gives CASSLGTSGRASDTQYF.

The chain links TRBV5-1 to TRBJ1-1; D remains ambiguous. This CDR3 comprises 16 residues. Deletions cut 4 bases from V and 0 bases from J, with 16 bases between. Germline values: CDR1 SGHRS, CDR2 YFSETQ. The CDR3 loop reads CASSLTGGKMNTEAFF. In DNA, the CDR3 is TGCGCCAGCAGCCTCACCGGAGGGAAAATGAACACTGAAGCTTTCTTT.